This T cell receptor (beta chain) comes out of a study of blood T cell repertoires in COVID-19. Trimming removed 5 bases from V and 2 bases from J, with 11 bases in between. Per germline, CDR1 MNHEY and CDR2 SVGEGT. The CDR3 is made up of 14 amino acids. Sequenced by immunoSEQ multiplex PCR; TCRdb stores in-frame clones only, minus some. The table lists 200,000 to 300,000 clones, around 86% of them singletons, with roughly 2% in the top ten. This clone was seen a single time. The rearrangement uses TRBV6-2 or TRBV6-3 and TRBJ2-3, with D possibly TRBD2 on 5 matching bases. What was sequenced was peripheral blood. The sequence came from a young man who had recovered from COVID-19. CDR3 sequence reads: CASSVGETTDTQYF. Here the CDR3 DNA reads TGTGCCAGCAGTGTCGGGGAGACCACAGATACGCAGTATTTT.